The entry below gives a single T cell receptor (beta chain) sequence along with its context. The protocol was immunoSEQ multiplex PCR, while the TCRdb copy is restricted to in-frame clones and leaves out a portion. Of about 76,000 clones in the sample, 80% to 95% were seen once. The data were obtained in a study of PD-L1 blockade in urothelial cancer. Time point given: peripheral blood 6 weeks after treatment start. In germline, CDR1 is SGHRS, CDR2 YFSETQ. This CDR3 spans 18 amino acids. The V gene end was trimmed by 7 bases and the J gene end by 2 bases; junction bases not matched to a gene: 18. The source is a woman of 80 years or more with urothelial cancer. The rearrangement links TRBV5-1 to TRBJ2-5, with 9 bases aligning to TRBD2. The sequenced sample was PBMCs, obtained around atezolizumab (anti-PD-L1) treatment. DNA of the CDR3: TGCGCCAGCTCCACCACCCCTGGGACTAGCCGAGCACAAGAGACCCAGTACTTC. Protein sequence: CASSTTPGTSRAQETQYF.